A selection of T cell receptor beta chains follows, all from one sample in a study of cytomegalovirus exposure and HLA in healthy donors. Assay: immunoSEQ multiplex PCR; the TCRdb copy retains only in-frame clones and omits some. The table has around 53,000 clones, approximately 84% seen once. The sample comprised PBMCs. These receptor sequences come from a man aged 45-65 years in good health and CMV-seronegative. CDR3s include the opening cysteine and the closing phenylalanine or tryptophan. The D gene is left open where the match is weak. Clone size appears in some rows only: once, few, many, or a class for an expanded clone.

>TRBV27|few|TRBJ2-1|NA
CASSPQRGKNNEQFF
TGTGCCAGCAGCCCTCAAAGGGGGAAAAACAATGAGCAGTTCTTC
>TRBV10-2|NA|TRBJ1-5|TRBD1
CASREGGTGRNQPQHF
TGCGCCAGCAGGGAAGGAGGGACAGGGCGCAATCAGCCCCAGCATTTT
>TRBV27|few|TRBJ1-5|NA
CASSLQAGYTQPQHF
TGTGCCAGCAGTTTACAGGCAGGGTATACTCAGCCCCAGCATTTT
>TRBV5-1|NA|TRBJ2-1|TRBD2
CASSGGRTSGEREQFF
TGCGCCAGCAGCGGCGGTCGGACTAGCGGGGAACGCGAGCAGTTCTTC
>TRBV28|once|TRBJ1-4|TRBD1
CASSQPGTGGEKLFF
TGTGCCAGCAGCCAACCCGGGACAGGGGGTGAAAAACTGTTTTTT
>TRBV5-8|NA|TRBJ1-6|NA
CASSPGDYNSPLHF
TGTGCCAGCAGCCCGGGGGACTATAATTCACCCCTCCACTTT
>TRBV23-1|NA|TRBJ2-5|NA
CASSLGHRQETQYF
TGCGCCAGCAGTCTGGGACACCGACAAGAGACCCAGTACTTC
>TRBV10-2|NA|TRBJ1-1|NA
CASSELLFPSTEAFF
TGCGCCAGCAGTGAGTTGCTTTTTCCGAGCACTGAAGCTTTCTTT
>TRBV19|NA|TRBJ1-5|NA
CASSRRDQPQHF
TGTGCCAGTAGTCGGAGGGATCAGCCCCAGCATTTT
>TRBV10-3|NA|TRBJ2-2|TRBD1
CAIGSPTGTGELFF
TGTGCCATCGGGTCTCCGACAGGGACCGGGGAGCTGTTTTTT
>TRBV28|NA|TRBJ1-5|NA
CASTDGSNRQPQHF
TGTGCCAGCACAGACGGAAGTAACAGGCAGCCCCAGCATTTT
>TRBV4-2|few|TRBJ1-2|TRBD1
CASSQDLTGYGYTF
TGTGCCAGCAGCCAAGATCTGACAGGGTATGGCTACACCTTC
>TRBV29-1|NA|TRBJ2-1|TRBD1
CSVVGTGNNEQFF
TGCAGCGTTGTCGGGACAGGTAACAATGAGCAGTTCTTC
>TRBV29-1|NA|TRBJ2-7|TRBD1
CSVGTGVHEQYF
TGCAGCGTAGGGACAGGAGTCCACGAGCAGTACTTC
>TRBV6-4|NA|TRBJ1-4|TRBD1
CASSVEGGAEEKLFF
TGTGCCAGCAGTGTCGAAGGGGGCGCAGAGGAAAAACTGTTTTTT
>TRBV19|NA|TRBJ2-1|NA
CASRTRASGFDEQFF
TGTGCCAGTAGGACGCGCGCCTCAGGGTTTGATGAGCAGTTCTTC
>TRBV27|NA|TRBJ2-2|NA
CASSPTGEGGELFF
TGTGCCAGCAGTCCGACAGGGGAGGGCGGGGAGCTGTTTTTT
>TRBV7-8|once|TRBJ1-6|NA
CASSLPLSSYNSPLHF
TGTGCCAGCAGCTTACCCCTTAGCTCCTATAATTCACCCCTCCACTTT
>TRBV6-5|NA|TRBJ1-6|NA
CASSYEGAGRSSPLHF
TGTGCCAGCAGTTACGAGGGAGCAGGGAGGTCTTCACCCCTCCACTTT
>TRBV7-2|NA|TRBJ2-5|TRBD2
CASSLALPGGGQETQYF
TGTGCCAGCAGCTTAGCACTCCCGGGGGGGGGCCAAGAGACCCAGTACTTC
>TRBV9|NA|TRBJ2-3|TRBD2
CASSRASGGLSTDTQYF
TGTGCCAGCAGCCGCGCTAGCGGGGGCCTCAGCACAGATACGCAGTATTTT
>TRBV7-6|NA|TRBJ2-7|TRBD2
CASSISGGAYEQYF
TGTGCCAGCAGCATTAGCGGGGGGGCCTACGAGCAGTACTTC
>TRBV27|NA|TRBJ2-6|TRBD1
CASSSGTGSFGANVLTF
TGTGCCAGCAGTAGCGGGACAGGGAGCTTCGGGGCCAACGTCCTGACTTTC
>TRBV15|NA|TRBJ1-4|TRBD1
CATSRWTGVDEKLFF
TGTGCCACCAGCAGATGGACAGGGGTGGATGAAAAACTGTTTTTT
>TRBV19|NA|TRBJ2-7|NA
CASSIRAAGNEQYF
TGTGCCAGTAGTATCCGGGCTGCGGGAAACGAGCAGTACTTC
>TRBV13|NA|TRBJ2-5|TRBD2
CASSPSGRAGGLETQYF
TGTGCCAGCAGCCCGTCGGGGCGAGCGGGGGGGCTGGAGACCCAGTACTTC
>TRBV29-1|NA|TRBJ2-5|NA
CSVEVQKETQYF
TGCAGCGTTGAAGTGCAGAAAGAGACCCAGTACTTC
>TRBV5-4|few|TRBJ1-2|NA
CASSLALGGLGYTF
TGTGCCAGCAGCTTGGCTCTGGGGGGTCTAGGCTACACCTTC
>TRBV4-2|NA|TRBJ1-4|NA
CASSQDAGGNEKLFF
TGTGCCAGCAGCCAAGATGCCGGAGGGAATGAAAAACTGTTTTTT
>TRBV5-5|NA|TRBJ2-3|TRBD2
CASSGLLAGGRRYF
TGTGCCAGCAGCGGACTCTTAGCGGGGGGGCGGAGGTATTTT